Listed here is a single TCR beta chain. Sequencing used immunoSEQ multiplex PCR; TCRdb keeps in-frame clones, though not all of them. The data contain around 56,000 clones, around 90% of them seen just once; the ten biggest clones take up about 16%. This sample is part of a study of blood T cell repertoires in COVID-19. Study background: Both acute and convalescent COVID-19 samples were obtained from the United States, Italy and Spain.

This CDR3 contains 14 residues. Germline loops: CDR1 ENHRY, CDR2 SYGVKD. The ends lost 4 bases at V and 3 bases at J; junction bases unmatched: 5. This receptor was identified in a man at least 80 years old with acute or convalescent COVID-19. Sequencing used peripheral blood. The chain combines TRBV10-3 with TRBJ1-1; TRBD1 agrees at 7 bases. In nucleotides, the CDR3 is TGTGCCATCAGTGGACAGGGTCAGCACACTGAAGCTTTCTTT. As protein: CAISGQGQHTEAFF.